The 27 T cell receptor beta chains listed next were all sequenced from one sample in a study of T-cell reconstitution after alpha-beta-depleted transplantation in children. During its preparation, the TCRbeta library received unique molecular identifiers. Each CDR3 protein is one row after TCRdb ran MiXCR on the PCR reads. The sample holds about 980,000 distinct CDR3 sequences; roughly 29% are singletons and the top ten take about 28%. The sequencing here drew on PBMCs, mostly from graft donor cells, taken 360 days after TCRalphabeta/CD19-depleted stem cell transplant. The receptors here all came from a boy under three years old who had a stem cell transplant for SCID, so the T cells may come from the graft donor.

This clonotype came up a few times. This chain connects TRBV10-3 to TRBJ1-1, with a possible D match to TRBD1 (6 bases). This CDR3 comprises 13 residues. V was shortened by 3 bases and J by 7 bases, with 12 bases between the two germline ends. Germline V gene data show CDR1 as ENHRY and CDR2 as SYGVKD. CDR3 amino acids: CAISESTGSEAFF. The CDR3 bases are TGTGCCATCAGTGAATCGACAGGTAGTGAAGCTTTCTTT.

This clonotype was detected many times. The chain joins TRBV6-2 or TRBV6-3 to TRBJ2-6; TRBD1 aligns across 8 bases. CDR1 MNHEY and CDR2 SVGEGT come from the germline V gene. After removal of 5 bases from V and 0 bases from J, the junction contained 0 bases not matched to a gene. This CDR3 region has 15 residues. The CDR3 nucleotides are TGTGCCAGCAGTACAGGGGGCTCTGGGGCCAACGTCCTGACTTTC. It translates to CASSTGGSGANVLTF.

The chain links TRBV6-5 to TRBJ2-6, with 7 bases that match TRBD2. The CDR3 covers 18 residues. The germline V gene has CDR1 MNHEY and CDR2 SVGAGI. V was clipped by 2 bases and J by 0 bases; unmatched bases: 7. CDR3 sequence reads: CASSYLTGGYSGANVLTF. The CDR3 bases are TGTGCCAGCAGTTACCTGACGGGGGGTTACTCTGGGGCCAACGTCCTGACTTTC.

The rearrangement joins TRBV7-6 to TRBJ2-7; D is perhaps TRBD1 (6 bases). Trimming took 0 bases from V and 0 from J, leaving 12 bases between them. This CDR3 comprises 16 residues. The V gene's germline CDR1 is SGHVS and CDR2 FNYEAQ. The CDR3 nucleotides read TGTGCCAGCAGCTTAGCACAGGGTCGAAGCTCCTACGAGCAGTACTTC. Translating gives CASSLAQGRSSYEQYF.

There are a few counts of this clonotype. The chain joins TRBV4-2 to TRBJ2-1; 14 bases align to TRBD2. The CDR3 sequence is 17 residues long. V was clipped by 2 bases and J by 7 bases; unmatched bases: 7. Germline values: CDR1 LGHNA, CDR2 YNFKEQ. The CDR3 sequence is CASSQTVTSGGVNEQFF. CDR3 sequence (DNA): TGTGCCAGCAGCCAAACCGTGACTAGCGGGGGGGTGAATGAGCAGTTCTTC.

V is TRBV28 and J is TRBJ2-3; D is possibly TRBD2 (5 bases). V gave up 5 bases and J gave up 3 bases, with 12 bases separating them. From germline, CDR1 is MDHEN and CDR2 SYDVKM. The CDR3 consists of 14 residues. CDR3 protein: CASSPRGWTDTQYF. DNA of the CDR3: TGTGCCAGCAGTCCCCGGGGATGGACAGATACGCAGTATTTT. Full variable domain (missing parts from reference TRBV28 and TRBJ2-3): DVKVTQSSRYLVKRTGEKVFLECVQDMDHENMFWYRQDPGLGLRLIYFSYDVKMKEKGDIPEGYSVSREKKERFSLILESASTNQTSMYLCASSPRGWTDTQYFGPGTRLTVL.

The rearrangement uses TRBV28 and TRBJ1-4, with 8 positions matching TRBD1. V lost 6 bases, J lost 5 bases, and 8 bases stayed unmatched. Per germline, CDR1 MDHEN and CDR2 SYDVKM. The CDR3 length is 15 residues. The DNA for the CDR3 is TGTGCCAGCAGGGCAAGACAGGGGAGGAATGAAAAACTGTTTTTT. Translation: CASRARQGRNEKLFF.

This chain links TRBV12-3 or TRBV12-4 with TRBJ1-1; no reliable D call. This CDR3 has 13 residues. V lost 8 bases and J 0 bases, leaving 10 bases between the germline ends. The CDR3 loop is CASVLSLNTEAFF. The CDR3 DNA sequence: TGTGCCAGCGTGCTCTCGCTGAACACTGAAGCTTTCTTT.

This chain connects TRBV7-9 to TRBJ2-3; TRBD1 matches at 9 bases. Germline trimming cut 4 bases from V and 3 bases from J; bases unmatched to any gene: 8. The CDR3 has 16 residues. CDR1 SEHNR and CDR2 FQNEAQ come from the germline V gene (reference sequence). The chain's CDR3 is CASSSRTGAITDTQYF. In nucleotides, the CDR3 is TGTGCCAGCAGCTCGAGGACAGGGGCAATAACAGATACGCAGTATTTT. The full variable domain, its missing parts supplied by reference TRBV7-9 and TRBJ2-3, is DTGVSQNPRHKITKRGQNVTFRCDPISEHNRLYWYRQTLGQGPEFLTYFQNEAQLEKSRLLSDRFSAERPKGSFSTLEIQRTEQGDSAMYLCASSSRTGAITDTQYFGPGTRLTVL.

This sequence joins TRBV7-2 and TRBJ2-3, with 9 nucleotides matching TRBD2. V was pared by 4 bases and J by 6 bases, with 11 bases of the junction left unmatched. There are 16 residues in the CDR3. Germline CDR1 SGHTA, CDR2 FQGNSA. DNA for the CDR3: TGTGCCAGCAGCTATAGCGGGGGAGGCCTCACGGATACGCAGTATTTT. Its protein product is CASSYSGGGLTDTQYF.

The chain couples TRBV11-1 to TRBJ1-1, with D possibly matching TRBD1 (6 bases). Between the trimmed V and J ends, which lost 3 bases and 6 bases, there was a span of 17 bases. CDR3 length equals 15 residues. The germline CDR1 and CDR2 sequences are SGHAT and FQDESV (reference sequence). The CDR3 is CASSFAGAVGAEAFF. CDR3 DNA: TGTGCCAGCAGCTTCGCAGGGGCTGTGGGGGCTGAAGCTTTCTTT.

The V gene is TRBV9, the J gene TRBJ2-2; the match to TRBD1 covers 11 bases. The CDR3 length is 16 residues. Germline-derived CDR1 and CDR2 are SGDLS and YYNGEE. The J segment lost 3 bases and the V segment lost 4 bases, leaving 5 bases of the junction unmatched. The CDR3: CASSSRDRGYTGELFF. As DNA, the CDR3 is TGTGCCAGCAGCTCCCGGGACAGGGGGTACACCGGGGAGCTGTTTTTT.

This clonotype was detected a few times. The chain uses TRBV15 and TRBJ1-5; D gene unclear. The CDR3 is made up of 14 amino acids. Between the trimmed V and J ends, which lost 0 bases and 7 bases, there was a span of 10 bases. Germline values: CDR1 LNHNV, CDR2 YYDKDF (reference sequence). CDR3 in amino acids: CATSRETRTQPQHF. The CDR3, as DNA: TGTGCCACCAGCAGAGAAACACGTACCCAGCCCCAGCATTTT.

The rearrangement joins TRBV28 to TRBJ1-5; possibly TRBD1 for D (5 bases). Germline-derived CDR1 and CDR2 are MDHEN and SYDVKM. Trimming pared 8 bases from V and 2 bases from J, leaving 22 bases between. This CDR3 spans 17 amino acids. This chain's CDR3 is CASLNGGTGVGNQPQHF. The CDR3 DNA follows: TGTGCCAGCCTCAACGGGGGGACGGGGGTGGGCAATCAGCCCCAGCATTTT. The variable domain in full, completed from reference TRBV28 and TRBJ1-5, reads DVKVTQSSRYLVKRTGEKVFLECVQDMDHENMFWYRQDPGLGLRLIYFSYDVKMKEKGDIPEGYSVSREKKERFSLILESASTNQTSMYLCASLNGGTGVGNQPQHFGDGTRLSIL.

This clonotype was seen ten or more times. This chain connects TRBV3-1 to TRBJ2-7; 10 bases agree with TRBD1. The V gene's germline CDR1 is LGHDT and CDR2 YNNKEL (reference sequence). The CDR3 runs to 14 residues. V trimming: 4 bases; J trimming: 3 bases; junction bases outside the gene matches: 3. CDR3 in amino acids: CASSRGQGIYEQYF. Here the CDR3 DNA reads TGTGCCAGCAGCCGGGGACAGGGGATCTACGAGCAGTACTTC.

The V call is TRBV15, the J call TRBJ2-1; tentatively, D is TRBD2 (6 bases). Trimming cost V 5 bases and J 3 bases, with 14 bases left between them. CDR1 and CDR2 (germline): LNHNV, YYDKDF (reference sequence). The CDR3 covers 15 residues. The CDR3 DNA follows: TGTGCCACCAGCCACGTCTCGGGGGACTACAATGAGCAGTTCTTC. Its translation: CATSHVSGDYNEQFF. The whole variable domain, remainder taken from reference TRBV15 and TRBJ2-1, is DAMVIQNPRYQVTQFGKPVTLSCSQTLNHNVMYWYQQKSSQAPKLLFHYYDKDFNNEADTPDNFQSRRPNTSFCFLDIRSPGLGDTAMYLCATSHVSGDYNEQFFGPGTRLTVL.

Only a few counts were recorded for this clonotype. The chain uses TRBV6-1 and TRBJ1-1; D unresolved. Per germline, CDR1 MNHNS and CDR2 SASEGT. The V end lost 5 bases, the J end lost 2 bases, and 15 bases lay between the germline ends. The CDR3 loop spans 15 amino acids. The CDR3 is CASSPWVVGNTEAFF. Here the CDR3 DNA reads TGTGCCAGCAGTCCTTGGGTGGTAGGAAACACTGAAGCTTTCTTT.

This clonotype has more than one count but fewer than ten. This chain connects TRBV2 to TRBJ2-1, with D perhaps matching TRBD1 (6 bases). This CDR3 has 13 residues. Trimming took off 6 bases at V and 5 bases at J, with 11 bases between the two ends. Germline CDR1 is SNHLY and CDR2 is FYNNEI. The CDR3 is CASSDRYNNEQFF. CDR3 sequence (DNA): TGTGCCAGCAGCGACAGGTATAACAATGAGCAGTTCTTC.

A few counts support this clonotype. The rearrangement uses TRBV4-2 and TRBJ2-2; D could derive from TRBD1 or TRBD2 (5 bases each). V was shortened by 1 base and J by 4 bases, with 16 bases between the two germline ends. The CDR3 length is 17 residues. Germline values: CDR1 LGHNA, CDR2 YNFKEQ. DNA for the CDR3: TGTGCCAGCAGCCAAGTGATCGGGGCGGATACCACCGGGGAGCTGTTTTTT. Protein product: CASSQVIGADTTGELFF.

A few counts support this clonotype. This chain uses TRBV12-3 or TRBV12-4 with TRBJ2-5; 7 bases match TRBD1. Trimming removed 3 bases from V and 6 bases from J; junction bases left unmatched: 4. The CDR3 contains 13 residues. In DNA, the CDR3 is TGTGCCAGCAGTTTTACAGGGGTTCAGACCCAGTACTTC. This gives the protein CASSFTGVQTQYF.

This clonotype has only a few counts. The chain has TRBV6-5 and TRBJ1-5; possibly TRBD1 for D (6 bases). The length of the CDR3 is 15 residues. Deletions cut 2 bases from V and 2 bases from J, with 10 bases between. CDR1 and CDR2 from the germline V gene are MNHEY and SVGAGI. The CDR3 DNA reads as TGTGCCAGCAGTTACGGCAGGGGTGGCAATCAGCCCCAGCATTTT. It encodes CASSYGRGGNQPQHF.

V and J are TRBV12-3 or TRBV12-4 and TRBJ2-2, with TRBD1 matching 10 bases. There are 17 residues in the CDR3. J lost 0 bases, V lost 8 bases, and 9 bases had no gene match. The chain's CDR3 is CASPRDRGYANTGELFF. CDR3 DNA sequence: TGTGCCAGCCCCCGGGACAGGGGATATGCGAACACCGGGGAGCTGTTTTTT.

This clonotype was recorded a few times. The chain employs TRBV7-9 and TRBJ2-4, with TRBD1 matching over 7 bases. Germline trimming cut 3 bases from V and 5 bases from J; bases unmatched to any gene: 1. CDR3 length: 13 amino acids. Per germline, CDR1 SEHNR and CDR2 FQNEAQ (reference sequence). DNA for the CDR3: TGTGCCAGCAGCTTCGGACAGGAAAACATTCAGTACTTC. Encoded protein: CASSFGQENIQYF.

CDR3 DNA sequence: TGTGCCAGCAGCTTCAACGGGGCAGGACACCAAAGAGATGGCTACACCTTC. Translating it yields CASSFNGAGHQRDGYTF. The rearrangement joins TRBV11-1 to TRBJ1-2; D perhaps matches TRBD1 (5 bases). This CDR3 region has 17 residues. The V gene lost 3 bases and the J gene lost 6 bases, with 23 bases spanning the gap. Germline values: CDR1 SGHAT, CDR2 FQDESV (reference sequence).

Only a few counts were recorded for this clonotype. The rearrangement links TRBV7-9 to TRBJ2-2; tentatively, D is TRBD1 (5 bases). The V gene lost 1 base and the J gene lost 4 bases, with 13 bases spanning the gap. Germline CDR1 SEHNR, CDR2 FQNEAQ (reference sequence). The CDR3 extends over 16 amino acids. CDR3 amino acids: CASSLVVTRATGELFF. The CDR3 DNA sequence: TGTGCCAGCAGCTTAGTGGTGACCAGGGCCACCGGGGAGCTGTTTTTT. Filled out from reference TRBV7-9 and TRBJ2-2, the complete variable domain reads DTGVSQNPRHKITKRGQNVTFRCDPISEHNRLYWYRQTLGQGPEFLTYFQNEAQLEKSRLLSDRFSAERPKGSFSTLEIQRTEQGDSAMYLCASSLVVTRATGELFFGEGSRLTVL.

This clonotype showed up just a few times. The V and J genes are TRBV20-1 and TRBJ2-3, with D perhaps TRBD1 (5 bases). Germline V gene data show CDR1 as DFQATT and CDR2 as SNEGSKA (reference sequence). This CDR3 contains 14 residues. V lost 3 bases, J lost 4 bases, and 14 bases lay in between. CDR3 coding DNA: TGCAGTGCTAGTTACAGGTGGACCGCAGATACGCAGTATTTT. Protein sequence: CSASYRWTADTQYF.

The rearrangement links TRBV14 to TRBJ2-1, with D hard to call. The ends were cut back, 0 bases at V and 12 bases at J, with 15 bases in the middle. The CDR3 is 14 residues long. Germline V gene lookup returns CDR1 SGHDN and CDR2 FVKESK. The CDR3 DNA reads TGTGCCAGCAGCCAAGATTTTCAGGCTGTCCGGCAGTTCTTC. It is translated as CASSQDFQAVRQFF. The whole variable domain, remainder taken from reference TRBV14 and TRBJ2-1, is EAGVTQFPSHSVIEKGQTVTLRCDPISGHDNLYWYRRVMGKEIKFLLHFVKESKQDESGMPNNRFLAERTGGTYSTLKVQPAELEDSGVYFCASSQDFQAVRQFFGPGTRLTVL.